This passage covers 17 T cell receptor beta chains from one sample sequenced in a study of T-cell reconstitution after alpha-beta-depleted transplantation in children. Construction of the TCRbeta library involved unique molecular identifiers. Each CDR3 protein gets one entry after TCRdb re-called the PCR reads with MiXCR. The sample lists more than 550,000 distinct CDR3 sequences, 8% to 11% seen once, with less than 5% in the top ten. The starting material was PBMCs from the stem cell graft donor, obtained from the stem cell graft. The receptors stem from a human donor who donated a stem cell graft to a child with acute myeloid leukemia.

This clonotype was observed a few times. The rearrangement joins TRBV30 to TRBJ2-1; tentative D call: TRBD2 (6 bases). The germline V and J ends were trimmed by 5 bases and 2 bases, with 13 bases remaining between them. This CDR3 contains 14 residues. Germline V gene sequence: CDR1 GTSNPN, CDR2 SVGIG (reference sequence). The CDR3 DNA follows: TGTGCCTGGGATTCTAGCGAGACCTACAATGAGCAGTTCTTC. It is translated as CAWDSSETYNEQFF.

This clonotype was seen only once. V usage is TRBV7-2 and J usage is TRBJ2-1; 9 nucleotides agree with TRBD2. The CDR3 extends over 15 amino acids. The V and J ends lost 5 bases and 4 bases, in that order; junction bases with no gene match: 6. The germline V gene encodes CDR1 SGHTA and CDR2 FQGNSA. In DNA form, the CDR3 reads TGTGCCAGCAGCCGGACTAGCGAGCGATACAATGAGCAGTTCTTC. It translates to CASSRTSERYNEQFF.

This clonotype was detected ten times or more. The J gene is TRBJ2-1, the V gene TRBV7-9; D may match TRBD1 or TRBD2 (6 bases each). This CDR3 is built from 15 residues. Per the germline V gene, CDR1 is SEHNR and CDR2 is FQNEAQ (reference sequence). The V gene lost 3 bases and the J gene lost 5 bases, with 14 bases spanning the gap. For the CDR3, the DNA is TGTGCCAGCAGCTTCGCAGGGAGGACAGACAATGAGCAGTTCTTC. Translating gives CASSFAGRTDNEQFF.

This clonotype came up many times. This rearrangement joins TRBV7-8 to TRBJ2-7; 8 nucleotides align to TRBD2. V shed 3 bases, J shed 3 bases, and the junction held 7 bases outside the gene matches. There are 15 residues in the CDR3. Germline V lookup: CDR1 SGHVS, CDR2 FQNEAQ. The CDR3 is CASSFGLAGIYEQYF. The DNA of the CDR3 is TGTGCCAGCAGCTTTGGCTTAGCGGGAATCTACGAGCAGTACTTC.

This clonotype was recorded at least ten times. CDR3 sequence reads: CSARGTSGGNEQFF. The CDR3, as DNA: TGCAGTGCTAGGGGGACTAGCGGGGGTAATGAGCAGTTCTTC. The genes are TRBV20-1 and TRBJ2-1, with 14 bases aligning to TRBD2. The CDR3 runs 14 residues. CDR1 and CDR2 (germline): DFQATT, SNEGSKA (reference sequence). After removal of 3 bases from V and 7 bases from J, the junction contained 2 bases not matched to a gene.

This clonotype was seen repeatedly, ten times or more. The rearrangement links TRBV20-1 to TRBJ2-2; D possibly corresponds to TRBD2 (6 bases). With 3 bases removed from V and 2 bases from J, the gap between germline ends came to 10 bases. This CDR3 has 14 amino acids. CDR1 and CDR2 (germline): DFQATT, SNEGSKA (reference sequence). CDR3 residues: CSASGGLNTGELFF. CDR3 nucleotide sequence: TGCAGTGCTAGTGGGGGACTCAACACCGGGGAGCTGTTTTTT.

This chain uses TRBV5-1 with TRBJ2-2; the D gene could be TRBD1 or TRBD2 (7 bases each). The CDR3 runs 17 residues. Germline V gene lookup returns CDR1 SGHRS and CDR2 YFSETQ. Trimming shortened V by 3 bases and J by 2 bases, and 17 bases separated the two germline ends. CDR3 DNA sequence: TGCGCCAGCAGCTACGAGGGAGGGACAGCAAACACCGGGGAGCTGTTTTTT. It codes for CASSYEGGTANTGELFF.

This clonotype was observed a handful of times. V gene TRBV10-3 combines with J gene TRBJ2-1; 12 bases are shared with TRBD1. J gave up 6 bases and V 3 bases, and 18 bases lay outside the gene matches. The CDR3 runs 20 residues. The germline CDR1 and CDR2 sequences are ENHRY and SYGVKD. The CDR3 region is CAISDKAGQGAVIKGNEQFF. CDR3 DNA: TGTGCCATCAGTGACAAGGCGGGACAGGGGGCCGTAATTAAGGGCAATGAGCAGTTCTTC.

The V call is TRBV4-2, the J call TRBJ2-3; 8 bases align to TRBD1. CDR3 length: 16 residues. With 0 bases clipped from V and 2 bases from J, the junction kept 4 bases outside the gene matches. The germline CDR1 and CDR2 sequences are LGHNA and YNFKEQ. Written as DNA, the CDR3 is TGTGCCAGCAGCCAAGAGGCAGGGGGCCTCACAGATACGCAGTATTTT. Translating it yields CASSQEAGGLTDTQYF.

This clonotype was counted only a few times. The chain uses TRBV7-9 and TRBJ2-4; the D gene could be TRBD1 or TRBD2 (5 bases each). Trimming cost V 5 bases and J 3 bases, with 20 bases left between them. Germline V gene lookup returns CDR1 SEHNR and CDR2 FQNEAQ (reference sequence). The CDR3 contains 17 residues. The CDR3 spells CASSRSQGVLGKNIQYF. The CDR3 DNA follows: TGTGCCAGCAGCCGGTCTCAGGGAGTGCTGGGCAAAAACATTCAGTACTTC. Combining the CDR3 with reference TRBV7-9 and TRBJ2-4 gives the whole variable domain DTGVSQNPRHKITKRGQNVTFRCDPISEHNRLYWYRQTLGQGPEFLTYFQNEAQLEKSRLLSDRFSAERPKGSFSTLEIQRTEQGDSAMYLCASSRSQGVLGKNIQYFGAGTRLSVL.

The rearrangement links TRBV20-1 to TRBJ2-3; D not resolved. The germline V gene has CDR1 DFQATT and CDR2 SNEGSKA (reference sequence). V lost 6 bases and J lost 0, with 13 bases in between. The CDR3 extends over 14 amino acids. The CDR3: CSAGEAVSTDTQYF. The CDR3 region has the DNA TGCAGTGCAGGAGAGGCTGTGAGCACAGATACGCAGTATTTT.

The chain combines TRBV28 with TRBJ2-4; D possibly corresponds to TRBD2 (6 bases). Trimming cost V 2 bases and J 4 bases, with 15 bases left between them. CDR1 is MDHEN and CDR2 is SYDVKM in the germline V gene. This CDR3 comprises 16 residues. In DNA form, the CDR3 reads TGTGCCAGCAGTTTAGGGGCTAGCGTGACAAAAAACATTCAGTACTTC. Protein sequence: CASSLGASVTKNIQYF.

The V call is TRBV5-1, the J call TRBJ2-1; TRBD2 matches at 11 bases. In germline, CDR1 is SGHRS, CDR2 YFSETQ. CDR3 length: 14 amino acids. Unmatched junction bases numbered 2, after V lost 4 bases and J lost 5 bases. CDR3 DNA: TGCGCCAGCAGCGGGGGACTAGCGGACAATGAGCAGTTCTTC. This translates into CASSGGLADNEQFF.

This clonotype was counted ten times or more. The rearrangement links TRBV12-3 or TRBV12-4 to TRBJ1-5; no clear D. Trimming shortened V by 5 bases and J by 6 bases, and 11 bases separated the two germline ends. The CDR3 loop spans 13 amino acids. This chain's CDR3 is CASSMAVGQPQHF. The CDR3 region has the DNA TGTGCCAGCAGTATGGCAGTAGGTCAGCCCCAGCATTTT.

This clonotype was picked up a small number of times. V and J are TRBV6-2 or TRBV6-3 and TRBJ2-7; D possibly matches TRBD1 or TRBD2 (5 bases each). Deletions cut 2 bases from V and 3 bases from J, with 14 bases between. Germline V gene sequence: CDR1 MNHEY, CDR2 SVGEGT. The CDR3 extends over 15 amino acids. The DNA of the CDR3 is TGTGCCAGCAGTTACGCCGGGACGCAGAGCTACGAGCAGTACTTC. Translated, it gives CASSYAGTQSYEQYF.

The rearrangement links TRBV12-5 to TRBJ2-1; D unclear. CDR1 is LGHNT and CDR2 is FRNRAP in the germline V gene. The CDR3 is 11 amino acids. Trimming stripped 1 base from V and 6 bases from J, with 1 base between. Here the CDR3 reads CASGLGNEQFF. Written as DNA, the CDR3 is TGTGCTAGTGGTTTGGGCAATGAGCAGTTCTTC.

There are many counts of this clonotype. This chain uses TRBV20-1 with TRBJ2-7; possible D gene TRBD2, 6 bases. Trimming took off 4 bases at V and 2 bases at J, with 21 bases between the two ends. The CDR3 runs 16 residues. Looked up from germline, CDR1 is DFQATT and CDR2 is SNEGSKA (reference sequence). In DNA, the CDR3 is TGCAGTGCTAAAGCCCCTGGGCGGGGCCGAACCTACGAGCAGTACTTC. Protein sequence: CSAKAPGRGRTYEQYF.